This TCR beta chain was profiled in a study of shared clonotypes between healthy human individuals. V lost 0 bases, J lost 13 bases, and 16 bases lay in between. The CDR3 has 13 amino acids. Germline lookup yields CDR1 GTSNPN and CDR2 SVGIG (reference sequence). Genomic DNA belonging to each subset was distributed in equal measure over several immunoSEQ plates. The repertoire was sequenced with immunoSEQ multiplex PCR; TCRdb's copy has only in-frame clones and lacks some. Of about 2 million clones listed, roughly 95% are singletons. The J gene is TRBJ2-1, the V gene TRBV30, with D uncertain. The TCR was taken from a man between 18 and 35 years old in good health. The sequenced sample consisted of naive CD4+ T cells sorted from blood. The subset was: CD45RA+ positively selected. In nucleotides, the CDR3 is TGTGCCTGGAGTGTCCAGGACGCCGGGCCACAGTTCTTC. Translation: CAWSVQDAGPQFF.